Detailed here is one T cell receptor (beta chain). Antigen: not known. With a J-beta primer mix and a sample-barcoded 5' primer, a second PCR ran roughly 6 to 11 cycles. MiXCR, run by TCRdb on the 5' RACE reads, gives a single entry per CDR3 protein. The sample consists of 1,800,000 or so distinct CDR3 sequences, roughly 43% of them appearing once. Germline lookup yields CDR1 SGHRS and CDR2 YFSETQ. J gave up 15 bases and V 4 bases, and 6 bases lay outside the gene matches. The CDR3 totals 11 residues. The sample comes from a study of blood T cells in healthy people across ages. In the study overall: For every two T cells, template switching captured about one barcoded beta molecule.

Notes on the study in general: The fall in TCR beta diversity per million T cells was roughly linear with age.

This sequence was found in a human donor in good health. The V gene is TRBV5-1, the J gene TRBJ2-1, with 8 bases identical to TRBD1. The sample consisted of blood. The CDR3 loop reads CASSQGATAFF. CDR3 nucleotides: TGCGCCAGCAGCCAGGGGGCCACGGCGTTCTTC.